Below are 24 T cell receptor beta chains sequenced from a single sample in a study of T cell responses to AZD1222 COVID-19 vaccine. Profiled with immunoSEQ multiplex PCR; TCRdb holds only in-frame clones, not every one. This sample carries around 150,000 clones, about 90% of them seen once, and the ten largest clones take 7.5% to 9.5%. Sequenced material: peripheral blood, taken 28 days after the second dose of the MenACWY control vaccine. The origin of the receptors is an adult who received the MenACWY meningococcal vaccine as a control.

The genes are TRBV13 and TRBJ2-5; 14 nucleotides agree with TRBD2. CDR3 length equals 17 residues. Trimming cost V 7 bases and J 4 bases; bases outside gene matches: 11. The germline CDR1 and CDR2 sequences are PRHDT and FYEKMQ (reference sequence). CDR3 coding DNA: TGTGCCAGCAACAAAGCGGGACTAGCGGGAGTATTAGAGACCCAGTACTTC. It translates to CASNKAGLAGVLETQYF.

The DNA of the CDR3 is TGTGCCAGCAGCTTGGACCCCAAGAACACCGGGGAGCTGTTTTTT. It specifies CASSLDPKNTGELFF. The V and J genes are TRBV5-4 and TRBJ2-2; D ambiguous. V was pared by 0 bases and J by 1 base, with 7 bases between. This CDR3 is built from 15 residues. CDR1 is SGHNT and CDR2 is YYREEE in the germline V gene (reference sequence). Based on the CDR3 plus reference TRBV5-4 and TRBJ2-2, the full variable domain is ETGVTQSPTHLIKTRGQQVTLRCSSQSGHNTVSWYQQALGQGPQFIFQYYREEENGRGNFPPRFSGLQFPNYSSELNVNALELDDSALYLCASSLDPKNTGELFFGEGSRLTVL.

This chain connects TRBV20-1 to TRBJ1-2; 8 bases are a match to TRBD1. The ends lost 3 bases at V and 3 bases at J; junction bases unmatched: 9. The CDR3 is made up of 15 amino acids. Germline V lookup: CDR1 DFQATT, CDR2 SNEGSKA (reference sequence). This chain's CDR3 is CSASVGQGGYYGYTF. DNA of the CDR3: TGCAGTGCTAGTGTCGGACAGGGTGGTTACTATGGCTACACCTTC.

This chain uses TRBV6-2 or TRBV6-3 with TRBJ1-6, with 9 bases identical to TRBD1. The CDR3 loop spans 15 amino acids. V shed 0 bases and J 12 bases; nucleotides not matched to a gene: 6. In germline, CDR1 is MNHEY, CDR2 SVGEGT. The CDR3 coding sequence is TGTGCCAGCAGTTACTCCGGGACAGGGCAGGAACCCCTCCACTTT. This encodes CASSYSGTGQEPLHF.

This chain connects TRBV5-1 to TRBJ2-5; 8 bases fit TRBD2. Germline-derived CDR1 and CDR2 are SGHRS and YFSETQ. This CDR3 contains 17 residues. Trimming cost V 0 bases and J 2 bases; bases outside gene matches: 9. The CDR3 is CASSLAQTSGGQETQYF. For the CDR3, the DNA is TGCGCCAGCAGCTTGGCTCAAACTTCGGGGGGGCAAGAGACCCAGTACTTC.

This chain links TRBV2 with TRBJ1-3; D not resolved. This CDR3 comprises 14 residues. CDR1 and CDR2 from the germline V gene are SNHLY and FYNNEI. Deletions cut 4 bases from V and 0 bases from J, with 7 bases between. The CDR3: CASSVQRSGNTIYF. CDR3 nucleotide sequence: TGTGCCAGCAGTGTGCAGCGCTCTGGAAACACCATATATTTT.

The gene calls are TRBV6-4 and TRBJ1-6; no clear D gene. Trimming stripped 8 bases from V and 6 bases from J, with 17 bases between. Germline CDR1 and CDR2: MRHNA and SNTAGT. The CDR3 covers 15 residues. The CDR3 reads CASRPSPLSNSPLHF. The CDR3, as DNA: TGTGCCAGCCGCCCAAGTCCTCTGAGTAATTCACCCCTCCACTTT.

This chain links TRBV6-2 or TRBV6-3 with TRBJ2-1, with 8 bases that match TRBD1. This CDR3 has 14 residues. With V trimmed by 6 bases and J by 6 bases, 7 bases remained unmatched. Germline V gene data show CDR1 as MNHEY and CDR2 as SVGEGT. The CDR3 is CASSRQGLGNEQFF. As DNA, the CDR3 is TGTGCCAGCAGCCGACAGGGGTTGGGCAATGAGCAGTTCTTC.

The chain joins TRBV7-2 to TRBJ2-7; D unresolved. Germline V lookup: CDR1 SGHTA, CDR2 FQGNSA. This CDR3 comprises 11 residues. With 5 bases removed from V and 5 bases from J, the gap between germline ends came to 7 bases. The CDR3 DNA sequence: TGTGCCAGCAGCGCATACCACGAGCAGTACTTC. Translated: CASSAYHEQYF.

The rearrangement links TRBV30 to TRBJ2-3; 10 bases agree with TRBD1. Per germline, CDR1 GTSNPN and CDR2 SVGIG (reference sequence). This CDR3 region has 16 residues. The junction had 6 bases not matched to a gene; V was cut back by 0 bases and J by 3 bases. The CDR3 DNA reads TGTGCCTGGAGTGTAGGGACAGGGGCAGGGACAGATACGCAGTATTTT. Translated, it gives CAWSVGTGAGTDTQYF. The full variable domain, rest sourced from reference TRBV30 and TRBJ2-3, is SQTIHQWPATLVQPVGSPLSLECTVEGTSNPNLYWYRQAAGRGLQLLFYSVGIGQISSEVPQNLSASRPQDRQFILSSKKLLLSDSGFYLCAWSVGTGAGTDTQYFGPGTRLTVL.

This chain links TRBV6-2 or TRBV6-3 with TRBJ1-2, with 8 bases aligning to TRBD1. From germline, CDR1 is MNHEY and CDR2 SVGEGT. The J segment lost 5 bases and the V segment lost 5 bases, leaving 10 bases of the junction unmatched. The CDR3 totals 15 residues. CDR3 loop: CASSNSGGASYGYTF. The CDR3 bases are TGTGCCAGCAGTAATTCAGGGGGCGCATCATATGGCTACACCTTC.

This chain uses TRBV10-1 with TRBJ2-2; 8 bases line up with TRBD2. CDR1 and CDR2 from the germline V gene are WNHNN and SYGVQD (reference sequence). CDR3 length: 16 residues. V shed 3 bases and J 0 bases; nucleotides not matched to a gene: 3. The chain's CDR3 is CASSDLAGSNTGELFF. The CDR3 region has the DNA TGCGCCAGCAGTGACCTAGCGGGTTCGAACACCGGGGAGCTGTTTTTT.

The rearrangement links TRBV19 to TRBJ1-3; D is perhaps TRBD1 (6 bases). Germline CDR1 and CDR2: LNHDA and SQIVND (reference sequence). V was pared by 5 bases and J by 0 bases, with 8 bases between. The CDR3 totals 14 residues. The CDR3 bases are TGTGCCAGTAGTCAGGACAGCTCTGGAAACACCATATATTTT. Its translation: CASSQDSSGNTIYF.

The V and J genes are TRBV6-1 and TRBJ1-3; no clear D gene. The ends were cut back, 2 bases at V and 0 bases at J, with 14 bases in the middle. In germline, CDR1 is MNHNS, CDR2 SASEGT. This CDR3 has 17 residues. In DNA form, the CDR3 reads TGTGCCAGCAGTGAATTTTCCCGGGGTGTCTCTGGAAACACCATATATTTT. Translating it yields CASSEFSRGVSGNTIYF.

The chain recombines TRBV7-9 with TRBJ2-5; a possible D gene is TRBD1 (6 bases). The V gene's germline CDR1 is SEHNR and CDR2 FQNEAQ (reference sequence). This CDR3 has 14 residues. V lost 1 base, J lost 1 base, and 7 bases lay in between. CDR3 coding DNA: TGTGCCAGCAGCTTAGGGACAGCCCAAGAGACCCAGTACTTC. Protein: CASSLGTAQETQYF.

This chain uses TRBV19 with TRBJ2-3; TRBD1 matches at 7 bases. CDR3 length: 14 amino acids. Germline V gene sequence: CDR1 LNHDA, CDR2 SQIVND (reference sequence). The J segment lost 0 bases and the V segment lost 7 bases, leaving 4 bases of the junction unmatched. In nucleotides, the CDR3 is TGTGCCAGTAATGAGGGGGCCAGCACAGATACGCAGTATTTT. This gives the protein CASNEGASTDTQYF.

This clone was picked up one time. The rearrangement uses TRBV19 and TRBJ1-2, with 7 positions matching TRBD1. This CDR3 has 14 amino acids. CDR1 is LNHDA and CDR2 is SQIVND in the germline V gene (reference sequence). Trimming removed 7 bases from V and 5 bases from J; junction bases left unmatched: 10. The CDR3 region has the DNA TGTGCCAGTACCCCCTCGGACAGGCGGTATGGCTACACCTTC. Protein: CASTPSDRRYGYTF.

This chain joins TRBV2 and TRBJ2-1, with 8 nucleotides matching TRBD1. CDR3 length equals 13 residues. The junction had 4 bases not matched to a gene; V was cut back by 4 bases and J by 8 bases. Germline V gene lookup returns CDR1 SNHLY and CDR2 FYNNEI. The CDR3 DNA is TGTGCCAGCAGTGCGGACAGGGCCGATGAGCAGTTCTTC. Its translation is CASSADRADEQFF. Together with reference TRBV2 and TRBJ2-1, the CDR3 gives the full variable domain: EPEVTQTPSHQVTQMGQEVILRCVPISNHLYFYWYRQILGQKVEFLVSFYNNEISEKSEIFDDQFSVERPDGSNFTLKIRSTKLEDSAMYFCASSADRADEQFFGPGTRLTVL.

The rearrangement links TRBV18 to TRBJ2-3; TRBD1 is a possible D gene (6 bases). This CDR3 has 16 amino acids. Trimming removed 0 bases at V and 3 bases at J, with 13 bases between. Germline assignment: CDR1 KGHSH and CDR2 LQKENI. The CDR3 DNA sequence: TGTGCCAGCTCACCACCGGGATTGGGGGCGACAGATACGCAGTATTTT. Translation: CASSPPGLGATDTQYF.

V and J are TRBV30 and TRBJ1-6; tentatively, D is TRBD1 (5 bases). The CDR3 spans 14 residues. Germline lookup yields CDR1 GTSNPN and CDR2 SVGIG (reference sequence). V was trimmed by 4 bases and J by 7 bases, leaving 14 bases between them. The CDR3 DNA sequence: TGTGCCTGGATTCGGGGGGGAGAAAATTCACCCCTCCACTTT. It translates to CAWIRGGENSPLHF.

CDR3 protein: CASSPDRDEQFF. CDR3 coding DNA: TGTGCCAGCAGCCCCGACAGGGATGAGCAGTTCTTC. The chain recombines TRBV9 with TRBJ2-1; 7 nucleotides agree with TRBD1. Per germline, CDR1 SGDLS and CDR2 YYNGEE. This CDR3 comprises 12 residues. V trimming: 4 bases; J trimming: 8 bases; junction bases outside the gene matches: 3.

V gene TRBV15 combines with J gene TRBJ1-2; no definite D call. V dropped 1 base and J dropped 5 bases, with 2 bases sitting between them. This CDR3 region has 11 residues. Germline V gene lookup returns CDR1 LNHNV and CDR2 YYDKDF (reference sequence). The CDR3 protein is CATSRVYGYTF. The DNA of the CDR3 is TGTGCCACCAGCAGAGTGTATGGCTACACCTTC.

CDR3 amino acids: CASSFLPTAGTDVSTF. CDR3 DNA: TGTGCCAGCAGTTTTCTCCCGACAGCCGGGACAGACGTTTCCACCTTC. The chain employs TRBV6-2 or TRBV6-3 and TRBJ1-2, with TRBD1 matching over 7 bases. Germline V gene lookup returns CDR1 MNHEY and CDR2 SVGEGT. This CDR3 has 16 residues. The ends lost 4 bases at V and 13 bases at J; junction bases unmatched: 21.

The chain has TRBV3-1 (or the pseudogene TRBV3-2) and TRBJ2-7, with D tentatively TRBD1 or TRBD2 (5 bases each). Trimming pared 1 base from V and 5 bases from J, leaving 9 bases between. This CDR3 spans 13 amino acids. Germline V CDR1 and CDR2: LGHDT, YNNKEL (reference sequence). The CDR3 spells CASSQGGINEQYF. In nucleotides, the CDR3 is TGTGCCAGCAGCCAAGGGGGGATTAACGAGCAGTACTTC.